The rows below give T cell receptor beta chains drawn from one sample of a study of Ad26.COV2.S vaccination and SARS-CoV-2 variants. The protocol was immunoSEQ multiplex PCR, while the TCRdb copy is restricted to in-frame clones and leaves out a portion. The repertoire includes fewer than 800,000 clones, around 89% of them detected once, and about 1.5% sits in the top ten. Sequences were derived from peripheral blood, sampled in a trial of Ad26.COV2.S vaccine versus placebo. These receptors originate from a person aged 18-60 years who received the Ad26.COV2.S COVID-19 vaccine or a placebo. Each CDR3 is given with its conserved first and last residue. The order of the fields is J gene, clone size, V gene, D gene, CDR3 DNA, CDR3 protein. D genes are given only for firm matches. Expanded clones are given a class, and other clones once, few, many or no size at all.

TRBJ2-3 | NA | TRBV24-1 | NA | TGTGCCACCAGTGATTTTAGGGGACCAGATACGCAGTATTTT | CATSDFRGPDTQYF
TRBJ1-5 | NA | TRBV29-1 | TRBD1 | TGCAGCGTTGCGGCAGGGGGAGGTCAGCCCCAGCATTTT | CSVAAGGGQPQHF
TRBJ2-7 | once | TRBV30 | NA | TGTGCCTGGAGTGTTTTCGGCTACGAGCAGTACTTC | CAWSVFGYEQYF
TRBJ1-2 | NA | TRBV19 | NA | TGTGCCAGTAGTATGACTCACGCCCTCTATGGCTACACCTTC | CASSMTHALYGYTF
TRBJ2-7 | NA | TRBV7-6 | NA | TGTGCCAGCAGCTTAGGGGATAGCGAGACCTACGAGCAGTACTTC | CASSLGDSETYEQYF
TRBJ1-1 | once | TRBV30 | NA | TGTGCCTGGAGCCCGGGGGCTCGTTTTATCGCTGAAGCTTTCTTT | CAWSPGARFIAEAFF
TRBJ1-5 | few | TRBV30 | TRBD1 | TGTGCCTGGGGTCAGGGGGCAGATAATCAGCCCCAGCATTTT | CAWGQGADNQPQHF
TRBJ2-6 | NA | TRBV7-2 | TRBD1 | TGTGCCAGCAGCCTCTGGACAGGGAGGCCCTCTGGGGCCAACGTCCTGACTTTC | CASSLWTGRPSGANVLTF
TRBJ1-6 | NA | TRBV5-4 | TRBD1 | TGTGCCAGCAGCTCTTGGACAGGTGGTAATTCACCCCTCCACTTT | CASSSWTGGNSPLHF
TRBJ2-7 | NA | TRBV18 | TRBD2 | TGTGCCAGCTCACCTCCGGGACTAGCCTACGAGCAGTACTTC | CASSPPGLAYEQYF
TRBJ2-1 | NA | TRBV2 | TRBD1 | TGTGCCAGCTTCGTGGGACAGGGAGGTAATGAGCAGTTCTTC | CASFVGQGGNEQFF
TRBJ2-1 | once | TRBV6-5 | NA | TGTGCCAGCGGCCGGCCAGTACACAATGAGCAGTTCTTC | CASGRPVHNEQFF
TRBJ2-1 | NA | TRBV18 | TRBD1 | TGTGCCAGCTCACCCCAGCGAGTGGGACAGGGAAGGAATGAGCAGTTCTTC | CASSPQRVGQGRNEQFF
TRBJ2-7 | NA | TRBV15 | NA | TGTGCCACCAGCAGATCCCGTGGAGCCTACGAGCAGTACTTC | CATSRSRGAYEQYF
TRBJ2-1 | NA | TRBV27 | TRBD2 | TGTGCCAGCAGACGACTAGCGGGAGCGGGGGATGAGCAGTTCTTC | CASRRLAGAGDEQFF
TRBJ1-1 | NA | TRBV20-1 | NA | TGCAGTGCTAGTCTTCCAGGAGGGCTAGTGAACACTGAAGCTTTCTTT | CSASLPGGLVNTEAFF
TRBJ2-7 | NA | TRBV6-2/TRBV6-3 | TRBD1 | TGTGCCAGCAGTTTTAGAGGGGGCGCATCCTACGAGCAGTACTTC | CASSFRGGASYEQYF
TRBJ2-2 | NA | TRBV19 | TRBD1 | TGTGCCAGTAGGGTGGACAGGGCCAACACCGGGGAGCTGTTTTTT | CASRVDRANTGELFF
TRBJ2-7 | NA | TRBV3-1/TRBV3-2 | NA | TGTGCCAGCAGCCCAGGATTGACCCTCTACGAGCAGTACTTC | CASSPGLTLYEQYF
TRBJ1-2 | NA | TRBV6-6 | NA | TGTGCCAGCGCGGTCCTGGACAAAGGCTATGGCTACACCTTC | CASAVLDKGYGYTF
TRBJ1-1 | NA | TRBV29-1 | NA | TGCAGCGTTGGAATTGCCTTCAACACTGAAGCTTTCTTT | CSVGIAFNTEAFF
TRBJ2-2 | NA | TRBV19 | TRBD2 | TGTGCCAGTAGTCCGTCAGCGGGGGGAACCGGGGAGCTGTTTTTT | CASSPSAGGTGELFF
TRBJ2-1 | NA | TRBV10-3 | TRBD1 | TGTGCCATCAGTGAGGGACAGGGGTCTGGTGAGCAGTTCTTC | CAISEGQGSGEQFF
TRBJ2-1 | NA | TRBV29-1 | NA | TGCAGCGTTGAAGGCGGGACAAACAATGAGCAGTTCTTC | CSVEGGTNNEQFF
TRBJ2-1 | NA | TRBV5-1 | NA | TGCGCCAGCAGCTTCGCCGGGACCCCCTACAATGAGCAGTTCTTC | CASSFAGTPYNEQFF
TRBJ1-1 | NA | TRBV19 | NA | TGTGCCAGTAGTATTGAGAAGGTCACAGATCTTAACACTGAAGCTTTCTTT | CASSIEKVTDLNTEAFF
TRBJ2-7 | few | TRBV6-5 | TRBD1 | TGTGCCAGCAGAACCGGGACAGGGCCTCAGTACTTC | CASRTGTGPQYF
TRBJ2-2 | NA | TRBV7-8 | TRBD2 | TGTGCCAGCAGCCGGGGGGAGACCGGGGAGCTGTTTTTT | CASSRGETGELFF
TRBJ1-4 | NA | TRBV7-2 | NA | TGTGCCAGCAGCATAGACAGCAATGAAAAACTGTTTTTT | CASSIDSNEKLFF
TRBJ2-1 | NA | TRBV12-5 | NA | TGTGCTAGTGGTTTCGCCCCACACCCCGACAATGAGCAGTTCTTC | CASGFAPHPDNEQFF
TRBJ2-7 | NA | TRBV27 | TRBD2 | TGTGCCAGCAGTCGTTTACGCCAGCGGGAGCGGTTGGAGCAGTACTTC | CASSRLRQRERLEQYF
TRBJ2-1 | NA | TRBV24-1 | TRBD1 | TGTGCCACCAGTGATTGGGGGGACAGGGAGGGCAATGAGCAGTTCTTC | CATSDWGDREGNEQFF
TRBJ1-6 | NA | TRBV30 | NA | TGTGCCTGGAAGGGGAATAATTCACCCCTCCACTTT | CAWKGNNSPLHF
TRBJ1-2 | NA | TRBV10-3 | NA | TGTGCCATCAGAACGGACGGAAACCTCTATGGCTACACCTTC | CAIRTDGNLYGYTF
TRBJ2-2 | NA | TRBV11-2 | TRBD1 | TGTGCCAGCAGCTTGTACAGGGGTGCTAACACCGGGGAGCTGTTTTTT | CASSLYRGANTGELFF
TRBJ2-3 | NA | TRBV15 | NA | TGTGCCACCAGCTTGGAGGCGCACACAGATACGCAGTATTTT | CATSLEAHTDTQYF
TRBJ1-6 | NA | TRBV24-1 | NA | TGTGCCACCAGTGATGGACGCAGGGGTAATAATTCACCCCTCCACTTT | CATSDGRRGNNSPLHF
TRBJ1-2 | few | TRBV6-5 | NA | TGTGCCAGCAGCAGTGACAAGACGATCTATGGCTACACCTTC | CASSSDKTIYGYTF
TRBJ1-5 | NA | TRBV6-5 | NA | TGTGCCAGCCGACCGTCTGCTCCCAATCAGCCCCAGCATTTT | CASRPSAPNQPQHF
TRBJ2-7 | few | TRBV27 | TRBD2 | TGTGCCAGCAGTTTACTAGCGGGAGGTACATCCTACGAGCAGTACTTC | CASSLLAGGTSYEQYF
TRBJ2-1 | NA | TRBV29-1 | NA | TGCAGCGTTGTGGAGGGGGGTTTCTCCTACAATGAGCAGTTCTTC | CSVVEGGFSYNEQFF
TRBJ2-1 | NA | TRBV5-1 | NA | TGCGCCAGCAGCCCCGCGGCGGCAGCCTCCTACAATGAGCAGTTCTTC | CASSPAAAASYNEQFF
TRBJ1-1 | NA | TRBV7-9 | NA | TGTGCCAGCAGTCTCGGACAGATGAACACTGAAGCTTTCTTT | CASSLGQMNTEAFF
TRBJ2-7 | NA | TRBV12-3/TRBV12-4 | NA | TGTGCCAGCAGTCCCCTGGGAGTCGAGCAGTACTTC | CASSPLGVEQYF
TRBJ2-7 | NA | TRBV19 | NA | TGTGCCAGTAGTATAGCGGGACTCTCCTACGAGCAGTACTTC | CASSIAGLSYEQYF